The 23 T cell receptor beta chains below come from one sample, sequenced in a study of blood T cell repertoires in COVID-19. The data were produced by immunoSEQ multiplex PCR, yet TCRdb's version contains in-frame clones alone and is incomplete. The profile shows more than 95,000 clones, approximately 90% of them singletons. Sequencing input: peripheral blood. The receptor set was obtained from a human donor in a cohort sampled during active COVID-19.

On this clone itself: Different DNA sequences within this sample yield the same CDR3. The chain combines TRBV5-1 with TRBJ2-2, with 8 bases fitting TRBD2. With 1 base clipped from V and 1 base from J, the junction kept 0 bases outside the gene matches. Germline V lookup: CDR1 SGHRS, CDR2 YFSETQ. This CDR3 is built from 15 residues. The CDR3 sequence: CASSLSGGNTGELFF. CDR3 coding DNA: TGCGCCAGCAGCTTGAGCGGGGGGAACACCGGGGAGCTGTTTTTT.

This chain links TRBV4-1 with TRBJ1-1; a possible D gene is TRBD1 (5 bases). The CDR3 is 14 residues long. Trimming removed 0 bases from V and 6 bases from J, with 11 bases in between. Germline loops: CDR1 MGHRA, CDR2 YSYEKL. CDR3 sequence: CASSQDRQYPEAFF. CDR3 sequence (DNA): TGCGCCAGCAGCCAAGATAGACAGTATCCTGAAGCTTTCTTT.

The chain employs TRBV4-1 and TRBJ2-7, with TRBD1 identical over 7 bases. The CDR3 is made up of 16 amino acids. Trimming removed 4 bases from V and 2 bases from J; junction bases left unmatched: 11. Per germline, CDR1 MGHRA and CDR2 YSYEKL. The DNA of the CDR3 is TGCGCCAGCAGCCGCCTGTCCGGGACAGAGACCTACGAGCAGTACTTC. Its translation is CASSRLSGTETYEQYF.

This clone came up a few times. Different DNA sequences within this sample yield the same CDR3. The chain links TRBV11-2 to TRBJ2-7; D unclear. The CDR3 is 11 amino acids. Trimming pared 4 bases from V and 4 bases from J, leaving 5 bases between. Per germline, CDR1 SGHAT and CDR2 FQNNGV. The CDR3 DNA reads TGTGCCAGCAGCTCTTTATACGAGCAGTACTTC. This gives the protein CASSSLYEQYF.

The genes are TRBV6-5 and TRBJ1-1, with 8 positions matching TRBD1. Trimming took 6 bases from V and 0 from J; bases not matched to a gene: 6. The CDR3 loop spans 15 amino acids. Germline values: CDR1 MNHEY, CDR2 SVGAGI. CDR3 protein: CASSRGPGVNTEAFF. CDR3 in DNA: TGTGCCAGCAGCAGGGGGCCGGGGGTGAACACTGAAGCTTTCTTT.

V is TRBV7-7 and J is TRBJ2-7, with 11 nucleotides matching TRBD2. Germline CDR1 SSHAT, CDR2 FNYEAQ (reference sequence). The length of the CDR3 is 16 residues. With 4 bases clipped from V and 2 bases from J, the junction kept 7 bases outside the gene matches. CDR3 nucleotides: TGTGCCAGCAGCTCCGGAACTAGCGGGGGACCCTACGAGCAGTACTTC. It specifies CASSSGTSGGPYEQYF.

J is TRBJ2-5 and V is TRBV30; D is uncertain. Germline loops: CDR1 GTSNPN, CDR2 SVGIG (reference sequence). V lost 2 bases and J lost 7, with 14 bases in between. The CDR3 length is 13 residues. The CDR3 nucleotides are TGTGCCTGGAGTACTAACCAGCGCGGGACCCAGTACTTC. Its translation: CAWSTNQRGTQYF.

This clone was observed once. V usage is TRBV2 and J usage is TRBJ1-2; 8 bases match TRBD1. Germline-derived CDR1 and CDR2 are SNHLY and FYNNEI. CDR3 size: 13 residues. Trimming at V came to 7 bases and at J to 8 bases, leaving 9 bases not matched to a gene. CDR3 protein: CASTLTGAFGYTF. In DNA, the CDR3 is TGTGCCAGCACGTTGACAGGGGCGTTCGGCTACACCTTC.

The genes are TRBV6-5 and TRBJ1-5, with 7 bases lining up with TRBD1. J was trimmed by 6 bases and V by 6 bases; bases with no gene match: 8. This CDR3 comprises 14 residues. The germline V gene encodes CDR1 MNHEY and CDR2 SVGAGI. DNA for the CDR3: TGTGCCAGCAGATTAAAGGGGGCCGCTCAGCCCCAGCATTTT. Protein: CASRLKGAAQPQHF.

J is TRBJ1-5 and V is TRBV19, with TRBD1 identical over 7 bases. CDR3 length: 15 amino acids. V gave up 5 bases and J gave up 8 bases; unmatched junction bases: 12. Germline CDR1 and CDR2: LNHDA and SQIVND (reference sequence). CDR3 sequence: CASSEMDRPREPQHF. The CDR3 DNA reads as TGTGCCAGTAGTGAAATGGACAGGCCACGGGAGCCCCAGCATTTT.

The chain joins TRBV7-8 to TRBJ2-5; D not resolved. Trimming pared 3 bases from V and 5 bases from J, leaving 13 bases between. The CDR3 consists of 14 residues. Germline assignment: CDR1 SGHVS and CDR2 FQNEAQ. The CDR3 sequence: CASSFLEGRETQYF. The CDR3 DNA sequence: TGTGCCAGCAGCTTCCTCGAAGGCAGGGAGACCCAGTACTTC.

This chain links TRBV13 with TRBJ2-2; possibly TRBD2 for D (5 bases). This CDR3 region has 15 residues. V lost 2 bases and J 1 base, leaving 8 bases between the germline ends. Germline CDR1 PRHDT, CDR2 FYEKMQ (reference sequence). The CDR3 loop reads CASSLTGLNTGELFF. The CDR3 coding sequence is TGTGCCAGCAGCTTAACGGGGTTGAACACCGGGGAGCTGTTTTTT.

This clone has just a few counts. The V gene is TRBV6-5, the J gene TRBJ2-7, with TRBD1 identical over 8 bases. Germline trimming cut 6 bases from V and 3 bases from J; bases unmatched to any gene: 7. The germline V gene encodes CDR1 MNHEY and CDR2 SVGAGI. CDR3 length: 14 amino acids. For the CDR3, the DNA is TGTGCCAGCAGCGCGGGACAGGCGGACTACGAGCAGTACTTC. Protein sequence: CASSAGQADYEQYF.

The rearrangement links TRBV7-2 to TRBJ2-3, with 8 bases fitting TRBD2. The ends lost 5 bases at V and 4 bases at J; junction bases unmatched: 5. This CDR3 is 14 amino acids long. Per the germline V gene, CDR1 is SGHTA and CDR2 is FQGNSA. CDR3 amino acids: CASSRSGAADTQYF. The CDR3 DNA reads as TGTGCCAGCAGCCGTAGCGGGGCGGCAGATACGCAGTATTTT.

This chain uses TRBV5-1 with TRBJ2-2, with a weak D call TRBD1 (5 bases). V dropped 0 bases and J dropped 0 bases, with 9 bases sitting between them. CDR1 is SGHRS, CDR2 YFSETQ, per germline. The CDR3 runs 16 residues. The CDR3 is CASSLEGRPNTGELFF. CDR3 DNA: TGCGCCAGCAGCTTGGAGGGGCGGCCGAACACCGGGGAGCTGTTTTTT.

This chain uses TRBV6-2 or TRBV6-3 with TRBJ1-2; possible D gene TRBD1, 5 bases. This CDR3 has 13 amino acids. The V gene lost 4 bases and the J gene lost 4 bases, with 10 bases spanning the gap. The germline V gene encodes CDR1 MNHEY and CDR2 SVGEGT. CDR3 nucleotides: TGTGCCAGCAGTTCCACAGGTTCCTATGGCTACACCTTC. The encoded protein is CASSSTGSYGYTF.

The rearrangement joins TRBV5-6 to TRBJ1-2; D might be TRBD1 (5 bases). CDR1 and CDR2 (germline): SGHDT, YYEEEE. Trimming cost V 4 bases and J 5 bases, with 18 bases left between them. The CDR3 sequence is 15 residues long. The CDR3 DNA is TGTGCCAGCAGCGCCGGACCCAGGGCCGAATATGGCTACACCTTC. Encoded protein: CASSAGPRAEYGYTF.

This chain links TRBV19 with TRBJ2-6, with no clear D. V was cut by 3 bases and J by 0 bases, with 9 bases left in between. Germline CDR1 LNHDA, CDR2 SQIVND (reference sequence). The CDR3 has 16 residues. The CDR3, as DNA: TGTGCCAGTAGTATCGCAGATAACTCTGGGGCCAACGTCCTGACTTTC. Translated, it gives CASSIADNSGANVLTF.

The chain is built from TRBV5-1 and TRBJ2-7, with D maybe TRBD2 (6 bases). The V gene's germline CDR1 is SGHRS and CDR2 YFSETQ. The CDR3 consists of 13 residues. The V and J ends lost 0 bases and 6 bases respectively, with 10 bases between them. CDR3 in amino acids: CASSLGVAAEQYF. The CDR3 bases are TGCGCCAGCAGCTTGGGAGTAGCGGCCGAGCAGTACTTC. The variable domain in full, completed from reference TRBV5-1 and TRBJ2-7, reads KAGVTQTPRYLIKTRGQQVTLSCSPISGHRSVSWYQQTPGQGLQFLFEYFSETQRNKGNFPGRFSGRQFSNSRSEMNVSTLELGDSALYLCASSLGVAAEQYFGPGTRLTVT.

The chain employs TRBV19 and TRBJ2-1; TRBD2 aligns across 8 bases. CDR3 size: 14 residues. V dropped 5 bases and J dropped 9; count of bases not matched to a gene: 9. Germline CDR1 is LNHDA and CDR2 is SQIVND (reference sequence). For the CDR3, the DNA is TGTGCCAGTAGTCACACCTCCGGGGGGGTTGAGCAGTTCTTC. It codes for CASSHTSGGVEQFF.

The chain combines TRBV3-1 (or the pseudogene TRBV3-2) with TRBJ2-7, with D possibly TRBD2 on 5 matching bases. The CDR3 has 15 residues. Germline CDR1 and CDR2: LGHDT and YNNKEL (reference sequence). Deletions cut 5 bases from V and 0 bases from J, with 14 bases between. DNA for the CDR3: TGTGCCAGCAGCTCCCCGGACTGGGGCTCCTACGAGCAGTACTTC. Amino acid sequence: CASSSPDWGSYEQYF.

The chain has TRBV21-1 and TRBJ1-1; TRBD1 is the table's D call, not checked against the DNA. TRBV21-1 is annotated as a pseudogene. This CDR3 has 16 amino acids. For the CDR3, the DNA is TGTGCCAGCAGCGGACGGCCCCCAGGGGTGGGCACTGAAGCTTTCTTT. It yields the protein CASSGRPPGVGTEAFF.

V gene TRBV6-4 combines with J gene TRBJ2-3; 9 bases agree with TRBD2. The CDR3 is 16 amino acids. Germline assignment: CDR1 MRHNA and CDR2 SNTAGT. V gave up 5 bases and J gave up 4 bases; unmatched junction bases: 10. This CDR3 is CASSPREAGGADTQYF. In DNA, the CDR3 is TGTGCCAGCAGTCCGCGGGAAGCGGGGGGTGCAGATACGCAGTATTTT.